The sequence of this TCR beta chain was determined in a study (dated by TCRdb to between 2021 and 2024). The full study reports these points: Further investigation, including longitudinal sampling and assessment of a control group, is stated by the authors to be required.

Looking up the germline V gene yields CDR1 MNHEY and CDR2 SVGAGI. Compared with germline, V lacks 7 bases and J lacks 2 bases; bases without a gene match: 7. The CDR3 numbers 15 residues from cysteine through phenylalanine. Just the 45-base CDR3 DNA is kept, in frame starting at base 1. To note about this clone: Its recognized antigen is unknown. No base-level quality is on record; no much larger clone is a single base apart.

PBMCs were separated from peripheral blood, and TCR beta sequencing was performed on genomic DNA obtained from unsorted PBMCs. Survey-level sequencing on the immunoSEQ platform was used to profile TCR beta chain repertoires. From the authors' description of their analysis: Repertoire diversity was quantified by the inverse Simpson index, and CDR3 amino acid length spectratypes and V-J pairing frequencies were compared. TCR beta CDR3 sequences were matched against VDJdb to annotate clonotypes specific to SARS-CoV-2, CMV, influenza A and EBV. TCRdb mirrors the immuneACCESS table, restricted to in-frame sequences. Some clones are absent from its copies; in checked studies, under half trace to an unresolved V gene, and the reason for the others is unknown. That table furnishes V, J and clone size, whereas the DNA furnished D and trimming. This sample is represented by tens of thousands of clones; around 93% of them were singletons. Of the sample, 4% to 5% falls within the top ten clones.

Recombination connected TRBV6-5 to TRBJ2-2; 7 middle bases align to TRBD1. Sequencing was done on a sample of PBMCs. The clonotype was recovered from a man aged 40-49 years with rheumatoid arthritis. The DNA sequence is as follows: TGTGCCAGCAACAACAGGGGCTTAAACACCGGGGAGCTGTTTTTT. Translated, it reads CASNNRGLNTGELFF.